This passage covers 23 T cell receptor beta chains from one sample sequenced in a study of CD8+CD57+ T cells in acquired aplastic anemia (dated by TCRdb to the late 2010s). Overall study results and their limits: In patients, diversity was decreased in CD8+CD57+ cells compared with the total CD4+ and CD8+ cell pools.

These receptors are not linked to any known antigen. Patients chosen for sequencing had shown expansion of CD8+CD57+ cells by flow cytometry. The listed sequencing device is Illumina HiSeq 2000. Profiling of TCR beta VDJ combinations and CDR3 sequences used genomic DNA as the template. TCRdb cleaned the public reads at Q25 with fastp, built clones with MiXCR and kept in-frame beta chains. Identical CDR3 protein sequences are pooled into one entry, listed with their most common genes and DNA. This sample is represented by about 20,000 distinct CDR3 sequences; around 40% of them were singletons. 87% of the sample is held by the ten biggest clonotypes. Sample: CD8+CD57+ T cells sorted from PBMCs. What the cell subset or site label conveys for this sample: bead-enriched CD8+CD57+ effector memory T cells from SAA patients. The receptors were gathered from a human donor with aplastic anemia.

The rearrangement joins TRBV4-1 to TRBJ1-5; possibly TRBD1 for D (6 bases). This CDR3 contains 14 residues. Germline values: CDR1 MGHRA, CDR2 YSYEKL. The germline V and J ends were trimmed by 5 bases and 3 bases, with 11 bases remaining between them. The chain's CDR3 is CASSVGQFNQPQHF. The CDR3 DNA is TGCGCCAGCAGCGTAGGACAGTTCAATCAGCCCCAGCATTTT.

This clonotype is medium-sized within its sample. The genes are TRBV10-2 and TRBJ2-1, with D uncertain. Trimming removed 2 bases from V and 3 bases from J, with 8 bases in between. Germline V gene lookup returns CDR1 WSHSY and CDR2 SAAADI. This CDR3 region has 14 residues. DNA for the CDR3: TGCGCCAGCAGTGAGGACCGAGGCTACAATGAGCAGTTCTTC. Amino acid sequence: CASSEDRGYNEQFF.

This sequence joins TRBV7-8 and TRBJ2-7; 8 positions match TRBD1. This CDR3 spans 15 amino acids. The V gene's germline CDR1 is SGHVS and CDR2 FQNEAQ. V lost 0 bases, J lost 7 bases, and 8 bases stayed unmatched. The CDR3 nucleotides read TGTGCCAGCAGCTTAGCGCCAGGGGGCAGTTGGGAGCAGTACGTC. This codes for CASSLAPGGSWEQYV.

This clonotype was observed at least ten times. This rearrangement joins TRBV10-1 to TRBJ2-3; D unresolved. Germline V gives CDR1 WNHNN, CDR2 SYGVQD (reference sequence). This CDR3 is built from 13 residues. V was cut by 4 bases and J by 2 bases, with 7 bases left in between. The CDR3 DNA follows: TGCGCCAGCAGTGGCCCGGACACAGATACGCAGTATTTT. Encoded protein: CASSGPDTDTQYF.

The chain links TRBV7-6 to TRBJ1-6; tentative D call: TRBD1 (6 bases). There are 15 residues in the CDR3. Per the germline V gene, CDR1 is SGHVS and CDR2 is FNYEAQ. The germline V and J ends were trimmed by 5 bases and 7 bases, with 15 bases remaining between them. CDR3 DNA: TGTGCCAGCAGCCGGGGGGCCAGGGAAAATTCACCCCTCCACTTT. Translated, it gives CASSRGARENSPLHF.

The chain couples TRBV15 to TRBJ2-7, with D perhaps matching TRBD1 (6 bases). Trimming left V 3 bases short and J 0 bases short, with 6 bases between. The CDR3 runs to 13 residues. Germline CDR1 is LNHNV and CDR2 is YYDKDF (reference sequence). The CDR3 nucleotides read TGTGCCACCAGCAGGGACAGCTCCTACGAGCAGTACTTC. This codes for CATSRDSSYEQYF.

A few counts support this clonotype. The chain couples TRBV15 to TRBJ2-3; 12 bases are shared with TRBD2. This CDR3 region has 16 residues. V lost 5 bases and J lost 0; bases outside the gene matches: 3. Germline V lookup: CDR1 LNHNV, CDR2 YYDKDF (reference sequence). The CDR3 nucleotides read TGTGCCACCAGCGCCGGGACTAGCGGGAGCACAGATACGCAGTATTTT. The encoded protein is CATSAGTSGSTDTQYF.

This clonotype appeared a single time. This chain joins TRBV7-6 and TRBJ2-1; D gene ambiguous. The CDR3 loop spans 12 amino acids. Germline V gene lookup returns CDR1 SGHVS and CDR2 FNYEAQ. V was trimmed by 3 bases and J by 12 bases, leaving 12 bases between them. The CDR3 region is CASSFFGDGQFF. CDR3 sequence (DNA): TGTGCCAGCAGCTTCTTTGGGGATGGGCAGTTCTTC.

The chain carries TRBV10-1 and TRBJ2-3, with D possibly being TRBD2 (5 bases). V lost 0 bases, J lost 2 bases, and 12 bases lay in between. Germline V gene data show CDR1 as WNHNN and CDR2 as SYGVQD (reference sequence). The CDR3 consists of 16 residues. CDR3 amino acids: CASSESRTYSTDTQYF. In nucleotides, the CDR3 is TGCGCCAGCAGTGAGTCACGGACTTATTCCACAGATACGCAGTATTTT.

The V call is TRBV24-1, the J call TRBJ1-1; D not certain. CDR3 size: 12 residues. Germline V lookup: CDR1 KGHDR, CDR2 SFDVKD. Trimming stripped 3 bases from V and 4 bases from J, with 5 bases between. The CDR3 protein is CATSDGVTEAFF. CDR3 bases: TGTGCCACCAGTGATGGTGTCACTGAAGCTTTCTTT.

J is TRBJ1-1 and V is TRBV2, with 9 nucleotides matching TRBD1. Looked up from germline, CDR1 is SNHLY and CDR2 is FYNNEI. This CDR3 has 14 residues. V lost 6 bases to trimming and J lost 6 bases; unmatched junction nucleotides: 8. The CDR3 bases are TGTGCCAGCAGCCTACTACAGGGGGCCGCTGAAGCTTTCTTT. It encodes CASSLLQGAAEAFF.

This clonotype was seen more than once but under ten times. The chain joins TRBV18 to TRBJ1-5; 11 nucleotides match TRBD1. Germline CDR1 and CDR2: KGHSH and LQKENI. The CDR3 is 17 amino acids. J lost 4 bases, V lost 5 bases, and 10 bases had no gene match. The CDR3 bases are TGTGCCAGCTCAGCGGGACAGGGGGTCAAGCCTAATCAGCCCCAGCATTTT. Its translation: CASSAGQGVKPNQPQHF.

The table lists this clonotype with a few counts. This chain connects TRBV24-1 to TRBJ1-5; a possible D gene is TRBD1 (6 bases). The CDR3 is 16 residues long. V lost 4 bases, J lost 5 bases, and 17 bases lay in between. Germline CDR1 KGHDR, CDR2 SFDVKD. Written as DNA, the CDR3 is TGTGCCACCAGTGACTCGACAGGCAACTTGGATCAGCCCCAGCATTTT. This translates into CATSDSTGNLDQPQHF.

Many counts were recorded for this clonotype. The V and J genes are TRBV5-1 and TRBJ2-1; 8 bases fit TRBD1. The ends lost 6 bases at V and 4 bases at J; junction bases unmatched: 6. The CDR3 consists of 14 residues. Looked up from germline, CDR1 is SGHRS and CDR2 is YFSETQ. The CDR3 region is CASNPGTGYNEQFF. CDR3 DNA: TGCGCCAGCAACCCAGGGACAGGATACAATGAGCAGTTCTTC. The full variable domain, with the rest looked up from reference TRBV5-1 and TRBJ2-1, is KAGVTQTPRYLIKTRGQQVTLSCSPISGHRSVSWYQQTPGQGLQFLFEYFSETQRNKGNFPGRFSGRQFSNSRSEMNVSTLELGDSALYLCASNPGTGYNEQFFGPGTRLTVL.

The chain couples TRBV5-1 to TRBJ2-2; D is possibly TRBD1 (5 bases). Trimming removed 5 bases at V and 2 bases at J, with 13 bases between. This CDR3 has 15 residues. Per germline, CDR1 SGHRS and CDR2 YFSETQ. The CDR3 coding sequence is TGCGCCAGCAGAGAACAGGCCCTCAACACCGGGGAGCTGTTTTTT. Its protein product is CASREQALNTGELFF.

J is TRBJ2-7 and V is TRBV7-3, with D tentatively TRBD2 (6 bases). The CDR3 loop spans 15 amino acids. The V and J ends lost 5 bases and 3 bases respectively, with 17 bases between them. The germline CDR1 and CDR2 sequences are SGHTA and FQGTGA. This CDR3 reads CASSLGLGSNYEQYF. In DNA, the CDR3 is TGTGCCAGCAGCCTGGGACTTGGATCAAACTACGAGCAGTACTTC.

This clonotype was observed a handful of times. V gene TRBV6-1 combines with J gene TRBJ2-7; TRBD1 matches at 7 bases. CDR3 length: 15 amino acids. Per germline, CDR1 MNHNS and CDR2 SASEGT. The J segment lost 1 base and the V segment lost 6 bases, leaving 9 bases of the junction unmatched. This CDR3 reads CASRGRPGGSYEQYF. DNA for the CDR3: TGTGCCAGCAGAGGGAGACCAGGGGGATCCTACGAGCAGTACTTC.

The chain couples TRBV5-1 to TRBJ1-3; weak D call: TRBD1 (5 bases). Germline assignment: CDR1 SGHRS and CDR2 YFSETQ. The CDR3 covers 16 residues. V gave up 0 bases and J gave up 3 bases, with 13 bases separating them. Here the CDR3 DNA reads TGCGCCAGCAGCTTGGCAAGACCGGGGCGTGGAAACACCATATATTTT. Translation gives CASSLARPGRGNTIYF.

The chain couples TRBV7-2 to TRBJ1-5; a possible D gene is TRBD1 (6 bases). V was cut by 2 bases and J by 7 bases, with 9 bases left in between. Germline lookup yields CDR1 SGHTA and CDR2 FQGNSA. The CDR3 totals 13 residues. The CDR3: CASSLTGWQPQHF. The CDR3, as DNA: TGTGCCAGCAGCTTAACAGGGTGGCAGCCCCAGCATTTT.

V is TRBV10-1 and J is TRBJ2-5, with D possibly called TRBD1 or TRBD2 (5 bases each). Trimming stripped 9 bases from V and 5 bases from J, with 7 bases between. The CDR3 consists of 10 residues. Germline values: CDR1 WNHNN, CDR2 SYGVQD (reference sequence). DNA for the CDR3: TGCGCCAGTGAGGGGGAGACCCAGTACTTC. Its protein is CASEGETQYF.

This clonotype was seen only once. The chain has TRBV19 and TRBJ1-4; the D gene is possibly TRBD1 (5 bases). The CDR3 runs to 14 residues. The germline CDR1 and CDR2 sequences are LNHDA and SQIVND (reference sequence). V was cut by 3 bases and J by 8 bases, with 13 bases left in between. In nucleotides, the CDR3 is TGTGCCAGTAGTATCAACAGGCCGAGGGAAAAACTGTTTTTT. Amino acids: CASSINRPREKLFF.

This rearrangement joins TRBV2 to TRBJ2-3; 8 bases fit TRBD2. The CDR3 length is 15 residues. V shed 7 bases, J shed 4 bases, and the junction held 10 bases outside the gene matches. CDR1 SNHLY and CDR2 FYNNEI come from the germline V gene. The CDR3 reads CASKPPGLGADTQYF. DNA for the CDR3: TGTGCCAGCAAGCCCCCGGGACTAGGAGCAGATACGCAGTATTTT. The complete variable domain, with remaining parts taken from reference TRBV2 and TRBJ2-3, reads EPEVTQTPSHQVTQMGQEVILRCVPISNHLYFYWYRQILGQKVEFLVSFYNNEISEKSEIFDDQFSVERPDGSNFTLKIRSTKLEDSAMYFCASKPPGLGADTQYFGPGTRLTVL.

This clonotype was counted ten times or more. V is TRBV6-1 and J is TRBJ2-7; D could derive from TRBD1 or TRBD2 (5 bases each). Trimming removed 9 bases at V and 2 bases at J, with 17 bases between. In germline, CDR1 is MNHNS, CDR2 SASEGT. This CDR3 spans 14 amino acids. The CDR3 region is CASSGRGAAYEQYF. In DNA form, the CDR3 reads TGTGCCAGTTCTGGGCGAGGGGCAGCCTACGAGCAGTACTTC.